Presented here are 24 T cell receptor beta chains from one specimen sequenced in a study of blood T cell repertoires in COVID-19. Assay used: immunoSEQ multiplex PCR; TCRdb lists only in-frame clones, some missing. In the table there are fewer than 400,000 clones, around 85% of which are singletons. The material sequenced was peripheral blood. Source of these receptors: a woman between 18 and 30 years old with acute or convalescent COVID-19.

This clone was picked up one time. This rearrangement joins TRBV6-5 to TRBJ2-7; D might be TRBD1 (6 bases). The V and J ends lost 2 bases and 5 bases respectively, with 7 bases between them. The CDR3 has 12 residues. Germline V gene sequence: CDR1 MNHEY, CDR2 SVGAGI. The CDR3 here is CASSYTGHEQYF. CDR3 bases: TGTGCCAGCAGTTACACAGGGCACGAGCAGTACTTC.

This clone was recorded once. This chain joins TRBV2 and TRBJ1-1; the D gene is possibly TRBD1 (5 bases). The germline CDR1 and CDR2 sequences are SNHLY and FYNNEI. CDR3 length: 15 amino acids. Trimming pared 6 bases from V and 3 bases from J, leaving 17 bases between. CDR3 sequence: CASRDSDISDTEAFF. CDR3 coding DNA: TGTGCCAGCAGAGACTCGGACATCTCGGACACTGAAGCTTTCTTT.

This rearrangement joins TRBV9 to TRBJ2-2; 7 bases line up with TRBD2. The length of the CDR3 is 16 residues. Trimming cost V 3 bases and J 4 bases; bases outside gene matches: 9. Germline assignment: CDR1 SGDLS and CDR2 YYNGEE. The CDR3 protein is CASSAPKGGSTGELFF. The CDR3 region has the DNA TGTGCCAGCAGCGCCCCTAAGGGCGGGAGCACCGGGGAGCTGTTTTTT.

The V gene is TRBV2, the J gene TRBJ2-7, with 8 bases fitting TRBD2. The ends lost 5 bases at V and 5 bases at J; junction bases unmatched: 8. The germline CDR1 and CDR2 sequences are SNHLY and FYNNEI. There are 14 residues in the CDR3. The CDR3 DNA reads as TGTGCCAGCAGTAAGAGCGGGAGAGGGGACGAGCAGTACTTC. It yields the protein CASSKSGRGDEQYF.

As to this clone: Other DNA sequences in the same sample also yield this CDR3. The V call is TRBV5-1, the J call TRBJ1-4; D is perhaps TRBD1 (6 bases). The CDR3 runs to 14 residues. V was shortened by 4 bases and J by 8 bases, with 15 bases between the two germline ends. Looked up from germline, CDR1 is SGHRS and CDR2 is YFSETQ. CDR3 in amino acids: CASSPGGGEEKLFF. CDR3 DNA sequence: TGCGCCAGCAGCCCGGGAGGGGGGGAAGAAAAACTGTTTTTT.

This chain joins TRBV7-3 and TRBJ2-1; the match to TRBD2 covers 7 bases. This CDR3 contains 15 residues. The V and J ends lost 2 bases and 7 bases, in that order; junction bases with no gene match: 8. Per the germline V gene, CDR1 is SGHTA and CDR2 is FQGTGA. In DNA form, the CDR3 reads TGTGCCAGCAGCTTAGGGGCGGGAGCTTGGAATGAGCAGTTCTTC. Translated, it gives CASSLGAGAWNEQFF.

The sample holds a few counts of this clone. The chain has TRBV5-6 and TRBJ2-1; 9 bases fit TRBD2. V trimming: 1 base; J trimming: 8 bases; junction bases outside the gene matches: 10. The CDR3 length is 16 residues. Per germline, CDR1 SGHDT and CDR2 YYEEEE. The CDR3 DNA sequence: TGTGCCAGCAGCTTGTTTGGACTAGCGTCAAACCATGAGCAGTTCTTC. Protein: CASSLFGLASNHEQFF.

The chain combines TRBV24-1 with TRBJ2-1, with TRBD1 matching over 8 bases. J lost 5 bases, V lost 10 bases, and 9 bases had no gene match. Germline V CDR1 and CDR2: KGHDR, SFDVKD. The CDR3 is 14 amino acids. CDR3 protein: CATRPGQGNNEQFF. The DNA for the CDR3 is TGTGCCACTCGTCCTGGACAGGGAAACAATGAGCAGTTCTTC.

V is TRBV7-9 and J is TRBJ2-2; maybe TRBD1 (5 bases). This CDR3 comprises 16 residues. The germline CDR1 and CDR2 sequences are SEHNR and FQNEAQ (reference sequence). V was cut by 5 bases and J by 5 bases, with 18 bases left in between. The DNA for the CDR3 is TGTGCCAGCAGCCCAGTAAAAGCAGGGATGACCGGGGAGCTGTTTTTT. Amino acid sequence: CASSPVKAGMTGELFF.

The chain uses TRBV5-4 and TRBJ1-4, with D perhaps matching TRBD1 (5 bases). V gave up 0 bases and J gave up 6 bases, with 12 bases separating them. CDR3 length: 15 residues. The germline gives CDR1 SGHNT, CDR2 YYREEE (reference sequence). CDR3: CASSLGGYEYEKLFF. The CDR3 DNA sequence: TGTGCCAGCAGCTTGGGGGGCTATGAGTATGAAAAACTGTTTTTT.

The chain has TRBV19 and TRBJ1-2; D not certain. V lost 0 bases to trimming and J lost 4 bases, with 6 bases between them. Germline V gene data show CDR1 as LNHDA and CDR2 as SQIVND (reference sequence). This CDR3 spans 13 amino acids. CDR3 DNA sequence: TGTGCCAGTAGTATAGAACGGTCCTATGGCTACACCTTC. It codes for CASSIERSYGYTF. Supplemented by reference TRBV19 and TRBJ1-2, the full variable domain reads DGGITQSPKYLFRKEGQNVTLSCEQNLNHDAMYWYRQDPGQGLRLIYYSQIVNDFQKGDIAEGYSVSREKKESFPLTVTSAQKNPTAFYLCASSIERSYGYTFGSGTRLTVV.

The chain couples TRBV13 to TRBJ2-5; D gene unclear. The germline CDR1 and CDR2 sequences are PRHDT and FYEKMQ (reference sequence). The ends were cut back, 5 bases at V and 5 bases at J, with 9 bases in the middle. The CDR3 spans 12 residues. CDR3: CASSPGRETQYF. CDR3 bases: TGTGCCAGCAGCCCAGGAAGGGAGACCCAGTACTTC.

This clone was recorded once. CDR3 amino acids: CASSSQGYEQYF. The CDR3 DNA follows: TGCGCCAGCAGCAGCCAGGGCTACGAGCAGTACTTC. The gene calls are TRBV4-1 and TRBJ2-7, with a tentative D call TRBD1 (5 bases). Between the trimmed V and J ends, which lost 5 bases and 3 bases, there was a span of 8 bases. The CDR3 runs 12 residues. CDR1 MGHRA and CDR2 YSYEKL come from the germline V gene.

The chain combines TRBV15 with TRBJ2-7, with TRBD1 identical over 8 bases. J lost 1 base, V lost 6 bases, and 8 bases had no gene match. From germline, CDR1 is LNHNV and CDR2 YYDKDF (reference sequence). The CDR3 extends over 15 amino acids. The CDR3 region is CATRISGTGSYEQYF. The CDR3 DNA is TGTGCCACCAGGATATCTGGGACAGGATCCTACGAGCAGTACTTC.

J is TRBJ2-2 and V is TRBV7-9; TRBD1 agrees at 9 bases. Germline CDR1 and CDR2: SEHNR and FQNEAQ (reference sequence). After removal of 4 bases from V and 7 bases from J, the junction contained 7 bases not matched to a gene. The CDR3 sequence is 15 residues long. CDR3: CASSSRTGEVGELFF. The CDR3 DNA follows: TGTGCCAGCAGCTCCCGGACAGGGGAGGTCGGGGAGCTGTTTTTT.

The CDR3 is CASSRTDSPLHF. CDR3 nucleotides: TGTGCCAGCAGTAGGACAGATTCACCCCTCCACTTT. The V and J genes are TRBV6-6 and TRBJ1-6; D is possibly TRBD1 (6 bases). The CDR3 has 12 residues. Looked up from germline, CDR1 is MNHNY and CDR2 is SVGAGI (reference sequence). V was shortened by 5 bases and J by 8 bases, with 7 bases between the two germline ends.

The sample holds a few counts of this clone. V usage is TRBV7-2 and J usage is TRBJ1-5, with TRBD1 matching over 10 bases. The V and J ends lost 4 bases and 2 bases, in that order; junction bases with no gene match: 5. The CDR3 runs to 16 residues. The germline V gene has CDR1 SGHTA and CDR2 FQGNSA. CDR3 loop: CASSWGTGEGNQPQHF. DNA for the CDR3: TGTGCCAGCAGCTGGGGGACAGGGGAAGGCAATCAGCCCCAGCATTTT.

This chain joins TRBV6-6 and TRBJ1-1; possible D gene TRBD1, 6 bases. The CDR3 is 15 residues long. Germline lookup yields CDR1 MNHNY and CDR2 SVGAGI (reference sequence). V was shortened by 6 bases and J by 0 bases, with 14 bases between the two germline ends. The DNA of the CDR3 is TGTGCCAGCAGCTCGACAGGTTACATGAACACTGAAGCTTTCTTT. Amino acid sequence: CASSSTGYMNTEAFF.

The chain joins TRBV13 to TRBJ2-1, with 13 bases identical to TRBD2. The CDR3 contains 17 residues. Per the germline V gene, CDR1 is PRHDT and CDR2 is FYEKMQ (reference sequence). J gave up 3 bases and V 5 bases, and 7 bases lay outside the gene matches. CDR3 DNA sequence: TGTGCCAGCAGCCCGAGCGGGACTAGCGGGAACTACAATGAGCAGTTCTTC. Protein product: CASSPSGTSGNYNEQFF.

This clone has just one count. The chain carries TRBV11-2 and TRBJ2-2, with TRBD2 matching 7 bases. There are 14 residues in the CDR3. Germline loops: CDR1 SGHAT, CDR2 FQNNGV. The V gene end was trimmed by 6 bases and the J gene end by 5 bases; junction bases not matched to a gene: 6. The CDR3: CASRAGVETGELFF. CDR3 bases: TGTGCCAGCAGGGCGGGGGTGGAAACCGGGGAGCTGTTTTTT.

The rearrangement uses TRBV5-1 and TRBJ1-2; D not certain. Trimming took off 0 bases at V and 5 bases at J, with 8 bases between the two ends. The length of the CDR3 is 13 residues. Germline V gene sequence: CDR1 SGHRS, CDR2 YFSETQ. The CDR3 DNA reads TGCGCCAGCAGCTTGGATACCCGGTATGGCTACACCTTC. Its protein product is CASSLDTRYGYTF.

The gene calls are TRBV6-6 and TRBJ2-1, with D uncertain. Trimming pared 3 bases from V and 5 bases from J, leaving 8 bases between. Germline V gene data show CDR1 as MNHNY and CDR2 as SVGAGI (reference sequence). This CDR3 contains 13 residues. CDR3 sequence reads: CASSYGLDNEQFF. In nucleotides, the CDR3 is TGTGCCAGCAGTTATGGCCTAGACAATGAGCAGTTCTTC.

V usage is TRBV4-1 and J usage is TRBJ1-5; 9 bases map to TRBD1. J lost 5 bases, V lost 3 bases, and 2 bases had no gene match. Germline CDR1 is MGHRA and CDR2 is YSYEKL. The CDR3 spans 14 residues. CDR3 amino acids: CASSQRTGDQPQHF. DNA of the CDR3: TGCGCCAGCAGCCAGAGGACAGGGGATCAGCCCCAGCATTTT.

This clone has a handful of counts. The CDR3 loop reads CASSEGTAYEAFF. CDR3 bases: TGTGCCAGCAGTGAAGGAACAGCTTATGAAGCTTTCTTT. The chain links TRBV6-1 to TRBJ1-1; the D is unclear. V lost 1 base, J lost 7 bases, and 10 bases lay in between. The CDR3 extends over 13 amino acids. Germline V CDR1 and CDR2: MNHNS, SASEGT.